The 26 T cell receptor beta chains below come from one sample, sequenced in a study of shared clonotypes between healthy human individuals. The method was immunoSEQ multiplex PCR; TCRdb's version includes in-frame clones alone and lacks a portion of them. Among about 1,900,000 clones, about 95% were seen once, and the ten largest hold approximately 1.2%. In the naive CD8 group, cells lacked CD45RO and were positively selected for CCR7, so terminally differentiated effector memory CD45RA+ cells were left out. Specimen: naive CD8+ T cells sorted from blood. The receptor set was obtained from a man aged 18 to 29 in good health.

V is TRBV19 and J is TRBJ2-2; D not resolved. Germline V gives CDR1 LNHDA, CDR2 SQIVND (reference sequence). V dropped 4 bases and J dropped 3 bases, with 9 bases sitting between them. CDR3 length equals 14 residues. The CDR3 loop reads CASSRWKHTGELFF. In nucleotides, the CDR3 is TGTGCCAGTAGTAGGTGGAAACACACCGGGGAGCTGTTTTTT.

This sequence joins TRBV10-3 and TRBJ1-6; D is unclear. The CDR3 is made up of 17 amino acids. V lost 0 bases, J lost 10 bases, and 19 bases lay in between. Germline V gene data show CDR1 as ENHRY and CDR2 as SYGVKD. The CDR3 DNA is TGTGCCATCAGTGAGTCGGTGGACGCCCTAGTAGAATCACCCCTCCACTTT. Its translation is CAISESVDALVESPLHF.

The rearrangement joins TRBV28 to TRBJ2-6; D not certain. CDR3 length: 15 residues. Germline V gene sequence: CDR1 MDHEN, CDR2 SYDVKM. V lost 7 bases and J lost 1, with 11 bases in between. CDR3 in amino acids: CASTPEVSGANVLTF. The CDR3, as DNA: TGTGCCAGCACCCCGGAAGTGTCTGGGGCCAACGTCCTGACTTTC.

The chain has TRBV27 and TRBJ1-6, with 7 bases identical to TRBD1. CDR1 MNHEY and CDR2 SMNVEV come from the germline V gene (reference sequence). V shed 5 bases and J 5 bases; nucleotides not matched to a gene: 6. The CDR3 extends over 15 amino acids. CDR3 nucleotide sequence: TGTGCCAGCAGTCCCACAGGGGATCATAATTCACCCCTCCACTTT. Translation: CASSPTGDHNSPLHF.

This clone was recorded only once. The DNA of the CDR3 is TGTGCCAGCGATCCCCCCAGCGGAAGCTCCTACGAGCAGTACTTC. Its translation is CASDPPSGSSYEQYF. The chain couples TRBV7-9 to TRBJ2-7; a weak D match, TRBD2 (5 bases). CDR1 is SEHNR, CDR2 FQNEAQ, per germline (reference sequence). V was shortened by 8 bases and J by 0 bases, with 17 bases between the two germline ends. The CDR3 sequence is 15 residues long. The full variable domain, in which reference TRBV7-9 and TRBJ2-7 provide the parts outside the CDR3, is DTGVSQNPRHKITKRGQNVTFRCDPISEHNRLYWYRQTLGQGPEFLTYFQNEAQLEKSRLLSDRFSAERPKGSFSTLEIQRTEQGDSAMYLCASDPPSGSSYEQYFGPGTRLTVT.

The CDR3 DNA follows: TGTGCCAGCAGCTTCGACACTTTGGGGGCCAACGTCCTGACTTTC. Encoded protein: CASSFDTLGANVLTF. The V call is TRBV5-4, the J call TRBJ2-6, with D uncertain. The V and J ends lost 2 bases and 4 bases respectively, with 10 bases between them. The CDR3 spans 15 residues. Germline loops: CDR1 SGHNT, CDR2 YYREEE (reference sequence).

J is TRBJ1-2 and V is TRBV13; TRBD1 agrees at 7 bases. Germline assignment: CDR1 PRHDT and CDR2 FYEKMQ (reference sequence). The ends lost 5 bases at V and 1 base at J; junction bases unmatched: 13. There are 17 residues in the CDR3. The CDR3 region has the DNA TGTGCCAGCAGCAGCTCTCAGGGGGGCTTTATTAACTATGGCTACACCTTC. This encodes CASSSSQGGFINYGYTF.

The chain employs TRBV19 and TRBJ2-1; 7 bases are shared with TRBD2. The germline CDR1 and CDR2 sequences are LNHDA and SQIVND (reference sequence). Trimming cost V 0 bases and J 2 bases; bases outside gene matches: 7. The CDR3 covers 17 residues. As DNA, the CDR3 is TGTGCCAGTAGTATAGATCAGTCCCTAGCGGCCTACAATGAGCAGTTCTTC. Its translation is CASSIDQSLAAYNEQFF.

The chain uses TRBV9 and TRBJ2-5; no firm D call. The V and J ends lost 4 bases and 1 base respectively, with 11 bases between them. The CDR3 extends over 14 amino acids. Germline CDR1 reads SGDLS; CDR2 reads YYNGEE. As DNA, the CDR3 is TGTGCCAGCAGCCTCCGGGCGCTCCAAGAGACCCAGTACTTC. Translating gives CASSLRALQETQYF.

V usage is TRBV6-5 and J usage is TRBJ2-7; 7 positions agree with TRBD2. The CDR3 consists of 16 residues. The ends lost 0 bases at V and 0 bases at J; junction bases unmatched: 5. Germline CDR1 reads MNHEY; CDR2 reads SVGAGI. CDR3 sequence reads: CASSYSQAGLSYEQYF. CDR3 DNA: TGTGCCAGCAGTTACTCCCAAGCGGGACTCTCCTACGAGCAGTACTTC.

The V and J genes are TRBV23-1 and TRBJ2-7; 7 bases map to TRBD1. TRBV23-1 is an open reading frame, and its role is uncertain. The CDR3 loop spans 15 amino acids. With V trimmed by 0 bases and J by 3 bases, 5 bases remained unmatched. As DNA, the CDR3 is TGCGCCAGCAGTCAATCAAGGGGGCGCAGCTACGAGCAGTACTTC. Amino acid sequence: CASSQSRGRSYEQYF.

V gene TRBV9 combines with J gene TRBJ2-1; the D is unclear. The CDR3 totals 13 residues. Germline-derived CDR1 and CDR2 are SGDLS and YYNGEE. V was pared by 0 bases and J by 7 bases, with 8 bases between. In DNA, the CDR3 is TGTGCCAGCAGCGTAGGGCAGGTAAATGAGCAGTTCTTC. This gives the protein CASSVGQVNEQFF.

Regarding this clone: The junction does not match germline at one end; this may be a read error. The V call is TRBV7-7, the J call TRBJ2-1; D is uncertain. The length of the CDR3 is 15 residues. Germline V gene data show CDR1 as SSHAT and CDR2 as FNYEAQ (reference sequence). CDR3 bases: TGTGCTAGCAGCTTAGAGGCAGGTTTCCTCAATGAGCAGTTCTTC. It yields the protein CASSLEAGFLNEQFF. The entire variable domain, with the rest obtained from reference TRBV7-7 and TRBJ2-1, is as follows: GAGVSQSPRYKVTKRGQDVTLRCDPISSHATLYWYQQALGQGPEFLTYFNYEAQPDKSGLPSDRFSAERPEGSISTLTIQRTEQRDSAMYRCASSLEAGFLNEQFFGPGTRLTVL.

The CDR3 spells CASSEAGGSTEAFF. CDR3 nucleotide sequence: TGTGCCAGCAGTGAAGCAGGGGGGAGCACTGAAGCTTTCTTT. The chain combines TRBV6-1 with TRBJ1-1, with a tentative D call TRBD1 (6 bases). V lost 0 bases and J 4 bases, leaving 9 bases between the germline ends. Germline assignment: CDR1 MNHNS and CDR2 SASEGT. This CDR3 contains 14 residues.

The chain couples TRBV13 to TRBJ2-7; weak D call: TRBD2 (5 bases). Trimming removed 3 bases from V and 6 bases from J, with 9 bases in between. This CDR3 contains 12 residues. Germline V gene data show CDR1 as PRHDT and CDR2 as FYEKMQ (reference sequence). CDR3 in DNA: TGTGCCAGCAGCTTGTGGGGAGCCGAGCAGTACTTC. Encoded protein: CASSLWGAEQYF.

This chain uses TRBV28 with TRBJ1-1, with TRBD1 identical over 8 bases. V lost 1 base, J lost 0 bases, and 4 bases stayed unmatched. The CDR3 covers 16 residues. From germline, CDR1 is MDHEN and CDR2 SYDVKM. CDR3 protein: CASSLYQGAVNTEAFF. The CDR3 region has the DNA TGTGCCAGCAGTTTATATCAGGGGGCTGTGAACACTGAAGCTTTCTTT.

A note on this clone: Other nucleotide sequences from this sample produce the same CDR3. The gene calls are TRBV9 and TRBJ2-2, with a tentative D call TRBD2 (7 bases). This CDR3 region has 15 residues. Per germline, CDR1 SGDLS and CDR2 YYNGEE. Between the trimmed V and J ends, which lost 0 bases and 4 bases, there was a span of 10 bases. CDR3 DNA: TGTGCCAGCAGCGTAGAAGGGGGGGCCACCGGGGAGCTGTTTTTT. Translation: CASSVEGGATGELFF.

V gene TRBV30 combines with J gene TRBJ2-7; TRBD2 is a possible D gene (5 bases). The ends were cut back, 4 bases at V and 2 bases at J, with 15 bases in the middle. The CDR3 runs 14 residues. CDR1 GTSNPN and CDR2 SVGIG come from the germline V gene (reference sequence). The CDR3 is CAWKIIARTYEQYF. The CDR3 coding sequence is TGTGCCTGGAAAATAATAGCGCGTACCTACGAGCAGTACTTC.

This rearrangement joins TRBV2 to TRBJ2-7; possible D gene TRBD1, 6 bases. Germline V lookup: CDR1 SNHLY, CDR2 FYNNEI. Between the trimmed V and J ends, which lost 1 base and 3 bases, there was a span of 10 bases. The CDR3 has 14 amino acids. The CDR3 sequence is CASSEGNRVYEQYF. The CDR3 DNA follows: TGTGCCAGCAGTGAAGGAAACAGGGTCTACGAGCAGTACTTC.

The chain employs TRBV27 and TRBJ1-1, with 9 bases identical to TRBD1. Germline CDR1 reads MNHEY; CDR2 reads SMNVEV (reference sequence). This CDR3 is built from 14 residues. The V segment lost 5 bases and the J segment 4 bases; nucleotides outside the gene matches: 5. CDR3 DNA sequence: TGTGCCAGCAGTCATCGACAGGGGGGCACTGAAGCTTTCTTT. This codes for CASSHRQGGTEAFF.

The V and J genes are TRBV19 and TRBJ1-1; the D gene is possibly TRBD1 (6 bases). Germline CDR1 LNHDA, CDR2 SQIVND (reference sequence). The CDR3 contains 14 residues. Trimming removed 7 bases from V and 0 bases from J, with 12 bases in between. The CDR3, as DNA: TGTGCCAGTACCTGGACAGCCATGAACACTGAAGCTTTCTTT. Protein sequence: CASTWTAMNTEAFF.

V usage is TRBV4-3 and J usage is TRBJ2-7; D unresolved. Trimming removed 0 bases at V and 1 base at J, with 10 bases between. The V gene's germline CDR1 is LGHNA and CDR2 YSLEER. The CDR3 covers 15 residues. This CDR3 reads CASSQDHPNSYEQYF. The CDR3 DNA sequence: TGCGCCAGCAGCCAAGATCACCCGAATTCCTACGAGCAGTACTTC.

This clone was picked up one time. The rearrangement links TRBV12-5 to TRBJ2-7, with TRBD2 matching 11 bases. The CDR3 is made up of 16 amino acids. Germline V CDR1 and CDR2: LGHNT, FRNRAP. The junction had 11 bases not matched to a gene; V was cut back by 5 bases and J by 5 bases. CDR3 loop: CASGPPSLAGVNEQYF. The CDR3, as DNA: TGTGCTAGTGGTCCCCCCTCACTAGCGGGAGTAAACGAGCAGTACTTC.

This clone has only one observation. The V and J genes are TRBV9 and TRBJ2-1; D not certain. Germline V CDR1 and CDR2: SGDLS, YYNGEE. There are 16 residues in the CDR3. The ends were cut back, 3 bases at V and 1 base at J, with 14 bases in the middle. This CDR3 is CASSGHDLPSYNEQFF. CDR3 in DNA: TGTGCCAGCAGCGGCCACGACTTACCTTCCTACAATGAGCAGTTCTTC.

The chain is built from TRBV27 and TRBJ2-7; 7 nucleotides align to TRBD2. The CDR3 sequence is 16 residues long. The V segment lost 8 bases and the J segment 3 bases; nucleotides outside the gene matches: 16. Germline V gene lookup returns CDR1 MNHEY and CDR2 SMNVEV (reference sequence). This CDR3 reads CASEPSPSGGGYEQYF. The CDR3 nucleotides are TGTGCCAGCGAACCCTCACCTAGCGGCGGAGGCTACGAGCAGTACTTC.

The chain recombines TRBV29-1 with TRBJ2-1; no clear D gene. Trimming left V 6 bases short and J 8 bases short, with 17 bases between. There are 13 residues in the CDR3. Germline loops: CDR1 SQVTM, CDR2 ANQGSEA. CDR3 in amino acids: CSVVSGVGYEQFF. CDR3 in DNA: TGCAGCGTCGTGTCCGGCGTTGGGTATGAGCAGTTCTTC.